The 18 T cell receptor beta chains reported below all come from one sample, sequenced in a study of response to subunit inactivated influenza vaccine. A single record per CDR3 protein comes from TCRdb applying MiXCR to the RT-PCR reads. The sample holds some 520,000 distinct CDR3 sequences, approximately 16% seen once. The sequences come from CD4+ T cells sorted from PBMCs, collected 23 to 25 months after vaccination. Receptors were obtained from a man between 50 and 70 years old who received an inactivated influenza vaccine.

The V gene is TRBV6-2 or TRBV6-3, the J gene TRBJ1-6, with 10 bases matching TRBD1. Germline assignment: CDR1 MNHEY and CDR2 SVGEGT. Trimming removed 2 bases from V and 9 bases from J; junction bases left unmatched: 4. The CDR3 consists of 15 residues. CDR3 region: CASSYKTGGSSPLHF. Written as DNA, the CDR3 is TGTGCCAGCAGTTACAAGACAGGGGGCAGTTCACCCCTCCACTTT.

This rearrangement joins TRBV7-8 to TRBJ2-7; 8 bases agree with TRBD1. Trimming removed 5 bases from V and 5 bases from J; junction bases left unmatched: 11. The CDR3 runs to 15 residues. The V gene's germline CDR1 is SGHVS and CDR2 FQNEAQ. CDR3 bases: TGTGCCAGCAGCCCCCACCGACAGGGGACCCACGAGCAGTACTTC. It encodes CASSPHRQGTHEQYF.

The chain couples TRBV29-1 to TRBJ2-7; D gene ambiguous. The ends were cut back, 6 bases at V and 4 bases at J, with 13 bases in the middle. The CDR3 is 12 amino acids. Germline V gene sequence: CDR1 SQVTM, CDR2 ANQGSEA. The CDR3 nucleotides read TGCAGCGTACAAAGGGCGGAGTACGAGCAGTACTTC. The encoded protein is CSVQRAEYEQYF.

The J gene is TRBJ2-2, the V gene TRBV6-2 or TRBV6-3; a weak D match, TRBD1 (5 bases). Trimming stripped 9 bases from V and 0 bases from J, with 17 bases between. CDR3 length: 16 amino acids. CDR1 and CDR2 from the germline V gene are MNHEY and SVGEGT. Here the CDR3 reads CASLNPQTANTGELFF. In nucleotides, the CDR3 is TGTGCCAGTTTAAACCCCCAGACAGCGAACACCGGGGAGCTGTTTTTT.

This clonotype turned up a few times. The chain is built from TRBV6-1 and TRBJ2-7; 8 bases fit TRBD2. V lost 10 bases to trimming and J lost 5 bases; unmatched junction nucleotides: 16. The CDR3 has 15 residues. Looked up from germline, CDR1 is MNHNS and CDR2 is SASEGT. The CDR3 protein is CATNLGSGSINEQYF. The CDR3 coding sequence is TGTGCCACCAACCTCGGAAGCGGGAGTATCAACGAGCAGTACTTC.

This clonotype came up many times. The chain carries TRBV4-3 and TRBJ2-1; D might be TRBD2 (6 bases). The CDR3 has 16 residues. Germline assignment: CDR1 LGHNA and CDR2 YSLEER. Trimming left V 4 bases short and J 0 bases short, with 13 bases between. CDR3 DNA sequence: TGCGCCAGCAGCCGGACTACAGACACCTCCTACAATGAGCAGTTCTTC. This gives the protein CASSRTTDTSYNEQFF.

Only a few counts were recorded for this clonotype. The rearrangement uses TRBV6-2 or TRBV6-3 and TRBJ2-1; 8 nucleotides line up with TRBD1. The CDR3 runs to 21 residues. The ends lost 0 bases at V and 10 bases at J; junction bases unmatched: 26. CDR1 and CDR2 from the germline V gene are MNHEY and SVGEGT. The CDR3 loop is CASSYSILDPAGDRGRSEQFF. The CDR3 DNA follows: TGTGCCAGCAGTTACTCGATCCTCGATCCCGCAGGAGACAGGGGACGCAGCGAGCAGTTCTTC.

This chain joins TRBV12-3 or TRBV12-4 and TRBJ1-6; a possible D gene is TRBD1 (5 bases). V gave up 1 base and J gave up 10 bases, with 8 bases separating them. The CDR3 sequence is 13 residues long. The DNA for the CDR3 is TGTGCCAGCAGTTTAGAGGCAGGGTCACCCCTCCACTTT. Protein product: CASSLEAGSPLHF.

The CDR3 DNA is TGTGCCACCAGCGAGGGACTCCCTCCGCACGAGCAGTACTTC. It specifies CATSEGLPPHEQYF. J is TRBJ2-7 and V is TRBV15, with D tentatively TRBD2 (6 bases). Germline V gives CDR1 LNHNV, CDR2 YYDKDF (reference sequence). V was clipped by 5 bases and J by 5 bases, with 16 bases between them. There are 14 residues in the CDR3.

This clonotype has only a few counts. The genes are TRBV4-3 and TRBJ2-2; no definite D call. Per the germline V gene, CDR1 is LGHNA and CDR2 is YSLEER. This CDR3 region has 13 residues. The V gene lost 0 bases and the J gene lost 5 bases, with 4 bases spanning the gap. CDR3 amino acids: CASSQEDTGELFF. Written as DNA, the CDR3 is TGCGCCAGCAGCCAAGAGGATACCGGGGAGCTGTTTTTT.

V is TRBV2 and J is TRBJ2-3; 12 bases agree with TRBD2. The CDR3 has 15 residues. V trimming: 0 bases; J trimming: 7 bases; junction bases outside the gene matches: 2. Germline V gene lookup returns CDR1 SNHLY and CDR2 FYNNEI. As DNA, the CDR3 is TGTGCCAGCAGTGAAGCTGGACTAGCGGGGAATACGCAGTATTTT. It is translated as CASSEAGLAGNTQYF.

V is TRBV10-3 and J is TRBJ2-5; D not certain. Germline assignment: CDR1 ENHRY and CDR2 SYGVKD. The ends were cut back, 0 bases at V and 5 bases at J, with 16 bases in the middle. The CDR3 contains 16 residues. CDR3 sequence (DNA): TGTGCCATCAGTGAGTCCGCTGAGCAATTCCGGGAGACCCAGTACTTC. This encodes CAISESAEQFRETQYF.

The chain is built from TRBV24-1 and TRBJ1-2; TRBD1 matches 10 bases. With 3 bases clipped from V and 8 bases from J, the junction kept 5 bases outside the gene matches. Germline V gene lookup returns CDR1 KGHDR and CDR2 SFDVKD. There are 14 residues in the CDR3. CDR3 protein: CATSDPGQGSGYTF. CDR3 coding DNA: TGTGCCACCAGTGATCCGGGACAGGGGAGCGGCTACACCTTC.

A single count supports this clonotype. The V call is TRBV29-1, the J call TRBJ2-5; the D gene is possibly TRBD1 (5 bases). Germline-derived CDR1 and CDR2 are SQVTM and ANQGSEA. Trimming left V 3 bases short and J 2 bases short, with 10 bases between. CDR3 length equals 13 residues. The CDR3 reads CSVDRQQQETQYF. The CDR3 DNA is TGCAGCGTTGACAGACAGCAGCAAGAGACCCAGTACTTC.

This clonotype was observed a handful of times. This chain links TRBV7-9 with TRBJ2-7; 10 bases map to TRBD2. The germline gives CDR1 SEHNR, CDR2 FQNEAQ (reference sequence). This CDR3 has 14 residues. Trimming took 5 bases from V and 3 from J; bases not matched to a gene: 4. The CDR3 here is CASSGLAVYYEQYF. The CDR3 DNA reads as TGTGCCAGCAGCGGACTAGCGGTCTACTACGAGCAGTACTTC.

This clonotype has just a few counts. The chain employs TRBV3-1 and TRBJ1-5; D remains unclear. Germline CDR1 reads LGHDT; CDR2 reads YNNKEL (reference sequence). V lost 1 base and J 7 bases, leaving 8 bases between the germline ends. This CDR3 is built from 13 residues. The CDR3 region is CASSQGGVQPQHF. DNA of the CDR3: TGTGCCAGCAGCCAAGGCGGGGTCCAGCCCCAGCATTTT.

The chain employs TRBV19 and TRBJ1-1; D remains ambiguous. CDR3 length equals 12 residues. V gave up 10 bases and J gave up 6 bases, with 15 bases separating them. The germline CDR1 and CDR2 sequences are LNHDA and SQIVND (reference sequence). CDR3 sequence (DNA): TGTGCCACCGGACCGGGTCGGGCTGAAGCTTTCTTT. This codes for CATGPGRAEAFF.

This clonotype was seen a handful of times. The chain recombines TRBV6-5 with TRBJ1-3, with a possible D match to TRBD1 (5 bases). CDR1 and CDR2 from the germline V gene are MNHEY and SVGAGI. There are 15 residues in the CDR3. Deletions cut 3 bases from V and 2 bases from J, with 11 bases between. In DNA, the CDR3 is TGTGCCAGCAGTTATGGGAGGGGACCTGGAAACACCATATATTTT. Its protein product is CASSYGRGPGNTIYF.